These T cell receptor beta chains were read from a single sample in a study of T cell responses to AZD1222 COVID-19 vaccine. Produced via immunoSEQ multiplex PCR; TCRdb's table is partial and in-frame only. This table holds some 180,000 clones, 90% to 95% found once. Specimen: peripheral blood, collected 28 days after the second AZD1222 dose. These receptors all stem from an adult who received the AZD1222 COVID-19 vaccine. Both conserved end residues are part of each CDR3. Fields, in order: D gene, J gene, V gene, clone size, CDR3 protein, CDR3 DNA. D genes are given only for firm matches. Expanded clones get a size class; other rows say once, few or many, or leave the size out.

>-|TRBJ1-2|TRBV7-3|-
CASSPRTATSYGYTF
TGTGCCAGCAGCCCTAGGACCGCCACCTCCTATGGCTACACCTTC
>TRBD1|TRBJ1-5|TRBV30|once
CAWGTGPYSNQPQHF
TGTGCCTGGGGGACAGGGCCTTATAGCAATCAGCCCCAGCATTTT
>-|TRBJ1-3|TRBV7-6|-
CASSLKHSGNTIYF
TGTGCCAGCAGCTTAAAACACTCTGGAAACACCATATATTTT
>TRBD1|TRBJ2-7|TRBV7-8|few
CASSRGTGLYHEQYF
TGTGCCAGCAGTCGAGGGACAGGGCTTTACCACGAGCAGTACTTC
>-|TRBJ2-3|TRBV29-1|-
CSGARGATDTQYF
TGCAGCGGCGCCAGGGGGGCCACAGATACGCAGTATTTT
>TRBD1|TRBJ2-7|TRBV5-1|-
CASSLYRGSEQYF
TGCGCCAGCAGCTTGTACAGGGGTTCCGAGCAGTACTTC
>TRBD1|TRBJ1-2|TRBV12-3/TRBV12-4|-
CASSFYRGYGYTF
TGTGCCAGCAGTTTCTACAGGGGCTATGGCTACACCTTC
>TRBD2|TRBJ2-7|TRBV7-9|-
CASSFSGRAGEQYF
TGTGCCAGCAGCTTCAGCGGGAGGGCCGGCGAGCAGTACTTC
>TRBD1|TRBJ1-6|TRBV6-5|-
CASSYDRGNSPLHF
TGTGCCAGCAGTTATGACAGGGGGAATTCACCCCTCCACTTT
>-|TRBJ2-2|TRBV5-1|-
CASSLIAGNTGELFF
TGCGCCAGCAGCTTAATTGCGGGAAACACCGGGGAGCTGTTTTTT
>TRBD1|TRBJ2-7|TRBV11-1|-
CASSTDRGVYEQYF
TGTGCCAGCAGTACGGACAGGGGGGTCTACGAGCAGTACTTC
>-|TRBJ1-2|TRBV5-8|-
CASSLDILGYTF
TGTGCCAGCAGCTTAGACATTTTGGGCTACACCTTC
>-|TRBJ2-1|TRBV3-1/TRBV3-2|-
CASSYSGTGRGGEQFF
TGTGCCAGCAGCTATTCCGGGACTGGGCGGGGAGGTGAGCAGTTCTTC
>TRBD1|TRBJ1-2|TRBV30|-
CAWSGGTEGYTF
TGTGCCTGGAGCGGAGGGACAGAGGGCTACACCTTC
>TRBD1|TRBJ2-6|TRBV10-2|-
CASRGQAPGGANVLTF
TGCGCCAGCAGGGGACAGGCCCCGGGTGGGGCCAACGTCCTGACTTTC
>-|TRBJ2-2|TRBV6-5|-
CASSLTLVGAGELFF
TGTGCCAGCAGTCTAACCCTTGTGGGGGCCGGGGAGCTGTTTTTT
>-|TRBJ1-5|TRBV30|-
CAWSVLGQPQHF
TGTGCCTGGAGTGTATTGGGCCAGCCCCAGCATTTT